This T cell receptor beta chain was sequenced for a study of blood T cell repertoires in COVID-19. Here immunoSEQ multiplex PCR was the method, and the copy in TCRdb shows in-frame clones only, minus some. Of fewer than 200,000 clones listed, 70% to 90% are singletons. Per germline, CDR1 SGHRS and CDR2 YFSETQ. V lost 1 base and J lost 4, with 8 bases in between. The length of the CDR3 is 13 residues. This TCR came from a man aged 55 to 70 with active or convalescent COVID-19. The sequenced material came from peripheral blood. V gene TRBV5-1 combines with J gene TRBJ1-2, with D uncertain. In DNA form, the CDR3 reads TGCGCCAGCAGCTTGAACGGTTTCTATGGCTACACCTTC. It specifies CASSLNGFYGYTF.